The 2 T cell receptor beta chains below all came from one sample that was sequenced in a study of blood T cell repertoires in COVID-19. The table came from immunoSEQ multiplex PCR; TCRdb's copy has only in-frame clones and leaves some out. The table records about 62,000 clones, roughly 71% of them present only once. Sequenced material: peripheral blood. The receptors stem from a woman aged 45-59 years with active or convalescent COVID-19.

A few counts support this clone. The chain carries TRBV28 and TRBJ2-7; 11 bases agree with TRBD1. The ends lost 0 bases at V and 9 bases at J; junction bases unmatched: 13. This CDR3 comprises 17 residues. Germline CDR1 MDHEN, CDR2 SYDVKM. The CDR3 region is CASSLWGLGQGASGQYF. DNA for the CDR3: TGTGCCAGCAGTTTATGGGGTCTCGGACAGGGGGCGAGCGGGCAGTACTTC.

This chain connects TRBV9 to TRBJ1-1, with D unclear. Germline V gene sequence: CDR1 SGDLS, CDR2 YYNGEE. V was trimmed by 4 bases and J by 0 bases, leaving 13 bases between them. CDR3 length equals 15 residues. The CDR3 sequence: CASSPRVFMNTEAFF. The CDR3 DNA reads TGTGCCAGCAGCCCTCGCGTGTTCATGAACACTGAAGCTTTCTTT.